This T cell receptor (beta chain) emerged from a study of cytomegalovirus exposure and HLA in healthy donors. Overall study results and limits: By a later analysis, the bulk of CMV-associated TCR beta chains appeared HLA-restricted. The Asian-associated ancestry cluster reportedly had fewer N-insertions than the 666-donor mean in a later analysis. Later analysis suggested links between common viral pathogens and several top significant clusters.

Germline loops: CDR1 MDHEN, CDR2 SYDVKM. Trimming took off 9 bases at V and 5 bases at J, with 23 bases between the two ends. This CDR3 has 15 residues. This clone was picked up one time. Its antigen is unknown. The PCR ran on 60 Vbeta and 13 Jbeta primers. The table came from immunoSEQ multiplex PCR; TCRdb's copy has only in-frame clones and leaves some out. The table shows 65,000 to 100,000 clones, with 60% to 80% occurring only once. The sequencing input was PBMCs. This TCR came from a female donor in good health and CMV-seronegative. V is TRBV28 and J is TRBJ2-7; D perhaps matches TRBD2 (6 bases). The CDR3 spells CASKRSGAGFHEQYF. CDR3 nucleotides: TGTGCCAGTAAACGGTCGGGAGCGGGTTTCCACGAGCAGTACTTC.